This T cell receptor (beta chain) was obtained from a study of T cells in tumors after PD-1 blockade. Across the study: During anti-PD-1 treatment, some patients continued daily vismodegib 150 mg.

This clone has only a few counts. Its specificity is not known. Only in-frame clones appear in the TCRdb table, and some are missing; sequencing was by immunoSEQ multiplex PCR. The table lists approximately 35,000 clones, about three quarters of them singletons. V lost 2 bases and J lost 1, with 9 bases in between. CDR1 and CDR2 (germline): SGHNT, YYREEE (reference sequence). This CDR3 is 14 amino acids long. Broader study findings: About 41% of tumor TCR clonotypes were also found in blood.

Sequences were derived from PBMCs, sampled before anti-PD-1 treatment. This TCR came from a human donor with basal cell carcinoma. This chain connects TRBV5-4 to TRBJ1-1; weak D call: TRBD1 (5 bases). CDR3 nucleotides: TGTGCCAGCAGCTTTGACAGAGGGAACACTGAAGCTTTCTTT. Translating gives CASSFDRGNTEAFF.